This TCR beta chain was identified in a study of blood T cell repertoires in COVID-19. Generated by immunoSEQ multiplex PCR, the TCRdb table keeps only in-frame clones and is missing some. The data hold approximately 330,000 clones, with 87% observed a single time. Germline assignment: CDR1 ENHRY and CDR2 SYGVKD. The CDR3 has 13 amino acids. The trim removed 5 bases at V and 7 bases at J, leaving 5 bases unmatched. Sequencing was carried out using peripheral blood. The receptor was isolated from a man younger than 40 with COVID-19, enrolled during active disease. The genes are TRBV10-3 and TRBJ2-7; 10 bases match TRBD2. In nucleotides, the CDR3 is TGTGCCATCAGTAGCGGGGGGGTATCTGAGCAGTACTTC. The encoded protein is CAISSGGVSEQYF.